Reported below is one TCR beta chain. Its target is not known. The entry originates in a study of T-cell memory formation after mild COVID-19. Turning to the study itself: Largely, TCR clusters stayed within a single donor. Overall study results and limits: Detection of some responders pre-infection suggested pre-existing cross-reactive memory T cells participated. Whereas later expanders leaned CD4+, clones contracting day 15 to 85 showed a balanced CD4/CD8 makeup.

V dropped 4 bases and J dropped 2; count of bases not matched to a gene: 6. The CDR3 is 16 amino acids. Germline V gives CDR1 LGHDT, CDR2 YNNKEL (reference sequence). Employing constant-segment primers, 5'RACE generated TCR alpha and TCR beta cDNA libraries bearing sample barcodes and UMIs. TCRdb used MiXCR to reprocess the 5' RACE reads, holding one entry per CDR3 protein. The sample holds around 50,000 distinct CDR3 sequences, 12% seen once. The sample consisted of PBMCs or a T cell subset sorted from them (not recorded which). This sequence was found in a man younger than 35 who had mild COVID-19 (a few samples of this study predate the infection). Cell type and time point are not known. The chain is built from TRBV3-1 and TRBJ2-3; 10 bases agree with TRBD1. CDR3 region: CASSLLGTGATDTQYF. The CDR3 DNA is TGTGCCAGCAGCCTCCTGGGGACAGGGGCCACAGATACGCAGTATTTT.